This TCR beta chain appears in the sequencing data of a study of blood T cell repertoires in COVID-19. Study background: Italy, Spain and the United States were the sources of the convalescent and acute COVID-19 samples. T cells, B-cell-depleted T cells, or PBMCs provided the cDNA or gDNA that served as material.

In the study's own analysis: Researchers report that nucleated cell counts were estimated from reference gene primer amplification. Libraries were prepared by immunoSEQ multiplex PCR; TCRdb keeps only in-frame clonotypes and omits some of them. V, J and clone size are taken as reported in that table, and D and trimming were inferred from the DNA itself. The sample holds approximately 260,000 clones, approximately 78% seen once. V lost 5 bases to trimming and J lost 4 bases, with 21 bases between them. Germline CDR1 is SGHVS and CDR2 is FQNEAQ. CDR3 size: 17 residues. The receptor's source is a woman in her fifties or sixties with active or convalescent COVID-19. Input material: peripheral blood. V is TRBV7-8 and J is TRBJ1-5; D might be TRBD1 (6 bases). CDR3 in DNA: TGTGCCAGCAGCCTAATTCCCTCACAGGGTCTGAATCAGCCCCAGCATTTT. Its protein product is CASSLIPSQGLNQPQHF.